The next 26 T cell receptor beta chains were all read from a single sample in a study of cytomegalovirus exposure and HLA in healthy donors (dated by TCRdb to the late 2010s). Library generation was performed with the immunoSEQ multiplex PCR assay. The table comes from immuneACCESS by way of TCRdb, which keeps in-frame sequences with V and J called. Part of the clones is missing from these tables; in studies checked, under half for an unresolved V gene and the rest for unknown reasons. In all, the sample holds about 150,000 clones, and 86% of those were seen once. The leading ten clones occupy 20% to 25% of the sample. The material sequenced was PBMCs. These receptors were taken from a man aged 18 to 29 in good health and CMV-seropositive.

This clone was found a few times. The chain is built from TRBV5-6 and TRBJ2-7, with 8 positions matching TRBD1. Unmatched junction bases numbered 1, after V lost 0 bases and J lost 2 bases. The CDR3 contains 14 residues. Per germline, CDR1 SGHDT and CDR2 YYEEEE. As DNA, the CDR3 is TGTGCCAGCAGCTTGGACAGGGGGACCTACGAGCAGTACTTC. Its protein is CASSLDRGTYEQYF.

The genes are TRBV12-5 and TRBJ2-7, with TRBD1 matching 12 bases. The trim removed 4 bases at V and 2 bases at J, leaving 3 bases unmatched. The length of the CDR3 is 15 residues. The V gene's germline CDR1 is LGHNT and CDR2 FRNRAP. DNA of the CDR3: TGTGCTAGTGGTTGGGGGACAGGGGGCACCTACGAGCAGTACTTC. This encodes CASGWGTGGTYEQYF.

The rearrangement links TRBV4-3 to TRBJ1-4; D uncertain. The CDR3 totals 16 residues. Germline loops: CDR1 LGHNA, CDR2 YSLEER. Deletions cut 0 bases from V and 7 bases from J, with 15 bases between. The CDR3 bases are TGCGCCAGCAGCCAAGAGGTGAGCGGGTTTGGTGAAAAACTGTTTTTT. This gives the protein CASSQEVSGFGEKLFF.

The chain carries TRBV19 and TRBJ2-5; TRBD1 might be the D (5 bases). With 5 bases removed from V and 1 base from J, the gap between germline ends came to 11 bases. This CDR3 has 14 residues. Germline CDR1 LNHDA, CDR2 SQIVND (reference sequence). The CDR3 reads CASSLRQTQETQYF. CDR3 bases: TGTGCCAGTAGTCTTCGACAGACCCAAGAGACCCAGTACTTC.

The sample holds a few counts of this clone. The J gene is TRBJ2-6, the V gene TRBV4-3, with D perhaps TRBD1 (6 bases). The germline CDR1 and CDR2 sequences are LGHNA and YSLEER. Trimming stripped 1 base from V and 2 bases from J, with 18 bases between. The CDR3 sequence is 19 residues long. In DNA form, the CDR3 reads TGCGCCAGCAGCCAAGCCCCCCTACGTTCAGGGGCTGGGGCCAACGTCCTGACTTTC. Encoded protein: CASSQAPLRSGAGANVLTF.

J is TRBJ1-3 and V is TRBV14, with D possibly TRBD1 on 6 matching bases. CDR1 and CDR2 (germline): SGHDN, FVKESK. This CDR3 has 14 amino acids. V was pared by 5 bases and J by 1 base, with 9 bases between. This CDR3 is CASSTQGSGNTIYF. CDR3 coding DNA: TGTGCCAGCAGCACACAGGGATCTGGAAACACCATATATTTT.

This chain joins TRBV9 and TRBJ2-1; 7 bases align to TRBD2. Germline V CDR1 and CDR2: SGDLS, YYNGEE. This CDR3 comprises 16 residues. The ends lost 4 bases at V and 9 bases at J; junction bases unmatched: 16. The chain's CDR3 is CASSSGTLGGIIEQFF. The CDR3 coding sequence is TGTGCCAGCAGCAGCGGGACTCTGGGAGGGATTATTGAGCAGTTCTTC.

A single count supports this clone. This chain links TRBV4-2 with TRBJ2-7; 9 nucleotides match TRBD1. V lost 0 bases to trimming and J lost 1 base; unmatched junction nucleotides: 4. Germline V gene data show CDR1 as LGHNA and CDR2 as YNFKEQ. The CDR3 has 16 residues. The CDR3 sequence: CASSQDSGTGSYEQYF. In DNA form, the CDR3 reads TGTGCCAGCAGCCAAGATAGTGGGACAGGGTCCTACGAGCAGTACTTC.

CDR3 nucleotides: TGTGCCACCGGACGGGGGGGCAGAGCTTTCTTT. Protein product: CATGRGGRAFF. This chain connects TRBV6-5 to TRBJ1-1; tentative D call: TRBD1 (6 bases). Deletions cut 10 bases from V and 10 bases from J, with 16 bases between. The CDR3 runs 11 residues. Germline CDR1 reads MNHEY; CDR2 reads SVGAGI.

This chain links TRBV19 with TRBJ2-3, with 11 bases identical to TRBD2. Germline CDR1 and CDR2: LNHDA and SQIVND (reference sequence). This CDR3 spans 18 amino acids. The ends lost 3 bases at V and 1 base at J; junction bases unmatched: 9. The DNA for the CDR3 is TGTGCCAGTAGTATTAAACTAGCGGGAGCTGGTGGCACAGATACGCAGTATTTT. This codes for CASSIKLAGAGGTDTQYF.

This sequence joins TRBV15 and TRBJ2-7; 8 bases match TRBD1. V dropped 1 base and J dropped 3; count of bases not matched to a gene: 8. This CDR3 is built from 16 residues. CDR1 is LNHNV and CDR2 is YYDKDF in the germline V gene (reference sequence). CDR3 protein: CATSRAGTGAYYEQYF. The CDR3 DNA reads TGTGCCACCAGCAGAGCGGGGACAGGCGCTTACTACGAGCAGTACTTC.

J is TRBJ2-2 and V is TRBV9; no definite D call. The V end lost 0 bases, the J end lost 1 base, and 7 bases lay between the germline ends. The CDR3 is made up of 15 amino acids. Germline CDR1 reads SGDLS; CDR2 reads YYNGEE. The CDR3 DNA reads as TGTGCCAGCAGCGTAGTTCCAGAGAACACCGGGGAGCTGTTTTTT. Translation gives CASSVVPENTGELFF.

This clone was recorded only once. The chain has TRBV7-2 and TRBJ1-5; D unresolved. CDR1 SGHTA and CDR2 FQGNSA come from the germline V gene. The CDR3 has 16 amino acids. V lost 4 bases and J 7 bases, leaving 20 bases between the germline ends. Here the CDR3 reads CASSSRGTFERQPQHF. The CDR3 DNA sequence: TGTGCCAGCAGCTCCCGAGGTACATTCGAGAGGCAGCCCCAGCATTTT. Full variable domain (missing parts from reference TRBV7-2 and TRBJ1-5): GAGVSQSPSNKVTEKGKDVELRCDPISGHTALYWYRQSLGQGLEFLIYFQGNSAPDKSGLPSDRFSAERTGGSVSTLTIQRTQQEDSAVYLCASSSRGTFERQPQHFGDGTRLSIL.

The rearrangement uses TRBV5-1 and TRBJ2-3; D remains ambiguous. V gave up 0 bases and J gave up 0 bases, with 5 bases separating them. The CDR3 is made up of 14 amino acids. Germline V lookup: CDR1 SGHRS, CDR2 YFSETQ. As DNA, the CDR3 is TGCGCCAGCAGCTTGGGGAGTAGCACAGATACGCAGTATTTT. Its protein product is CASSLGSSTDTQYF.

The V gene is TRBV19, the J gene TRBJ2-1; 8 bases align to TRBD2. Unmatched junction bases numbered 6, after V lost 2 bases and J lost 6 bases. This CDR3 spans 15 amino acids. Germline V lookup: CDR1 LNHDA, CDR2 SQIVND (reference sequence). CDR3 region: CASSINAGRANEQFF. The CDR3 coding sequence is TGTGCCAGTAGTATAAATGCCGGGAGGGCCAATGAGCAGTTCTTC.

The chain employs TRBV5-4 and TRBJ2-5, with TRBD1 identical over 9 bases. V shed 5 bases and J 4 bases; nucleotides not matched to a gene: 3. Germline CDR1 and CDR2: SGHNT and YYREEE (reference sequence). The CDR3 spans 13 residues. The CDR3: CASSSTGGETQYF. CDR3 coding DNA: TGTGCCAGCAGTTCGACAGGGGGAGAGACCCAGTACTTC.

CDR3: CASSESGLGGNQPQHF. The CDR3 DNA follows: TGTGCCAGCAGTGAAAGTGGCCTCGGGGGTAATCAGCCCCAGCATTTT. The J gene is TRBJ1-5, the V gene TRBV2, with D possibly TRBD1 on 5 matching bases. The length of the CDR3 is 16 residues. V shed 2 bases and J shed 4 bases, with 15 bases lying between them. CDR1 is SNHLY, CDR2 FYNNEI, per germline. The whole variable domain, remainder taken from reference TRBV2 and TRBJ1-5, is EPEVTQTPSHQVTQMGQEVILRCVPISNHLYFYWYRQILGQKVEFLVSFYNNEISEKSEIFDDQFSVERPDGSNFTLKIRSTKLEDSAMYFCASSESGLGGNQPQHFGDGTRLSIL.

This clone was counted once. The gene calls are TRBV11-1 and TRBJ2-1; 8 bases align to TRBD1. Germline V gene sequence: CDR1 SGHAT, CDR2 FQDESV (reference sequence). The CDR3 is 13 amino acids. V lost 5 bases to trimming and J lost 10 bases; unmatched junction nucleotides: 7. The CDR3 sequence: CASSEDTGGEQFF. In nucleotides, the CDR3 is TGTGCCAGCAGCGAAGACACAGGGGGAGAGCAGTTCTTC.

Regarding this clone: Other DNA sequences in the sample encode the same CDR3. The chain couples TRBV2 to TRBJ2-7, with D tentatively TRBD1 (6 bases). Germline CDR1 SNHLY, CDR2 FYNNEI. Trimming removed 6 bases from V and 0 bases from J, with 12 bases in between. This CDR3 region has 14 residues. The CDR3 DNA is TGTGCCAGCAGCGAACAGGGCAGCTCCTACGAGCAGTACTTC. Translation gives CASSEQGSSYEQYF.

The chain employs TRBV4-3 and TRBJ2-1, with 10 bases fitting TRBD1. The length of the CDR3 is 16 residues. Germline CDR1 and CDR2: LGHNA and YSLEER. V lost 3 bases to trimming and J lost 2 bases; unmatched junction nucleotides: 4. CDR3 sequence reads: CASSQSTGGTYNEQFF. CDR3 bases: TGCGCCAGCAGCCAGTCGACAGGGGGCACCTACAATGAGCAGTTCTTC.

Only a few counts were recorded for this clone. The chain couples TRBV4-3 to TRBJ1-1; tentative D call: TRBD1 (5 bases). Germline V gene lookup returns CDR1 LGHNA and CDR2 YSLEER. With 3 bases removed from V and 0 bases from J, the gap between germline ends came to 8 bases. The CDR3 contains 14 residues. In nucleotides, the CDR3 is TGCGCCAGCAGCCAGTTGACAGTGAACACTGAAGCTTTCTTT. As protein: CASSQLTVNTEAFF.

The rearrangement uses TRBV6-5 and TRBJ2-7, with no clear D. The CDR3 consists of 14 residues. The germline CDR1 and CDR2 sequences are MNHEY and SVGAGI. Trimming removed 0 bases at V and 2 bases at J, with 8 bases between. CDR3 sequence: CASSYSGSPYEQYF. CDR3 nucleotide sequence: TGTGCCAGCAGTTACTCGGGCTCCCCCTACGAGCAGTACTTC.

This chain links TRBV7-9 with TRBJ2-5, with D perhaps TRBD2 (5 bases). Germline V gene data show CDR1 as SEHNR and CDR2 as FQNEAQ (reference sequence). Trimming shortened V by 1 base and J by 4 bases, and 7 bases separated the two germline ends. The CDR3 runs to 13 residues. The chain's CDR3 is CASSLESGETQYF. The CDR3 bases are TGTGCCAGCAGCTTAGAGAGCGGAGAGACCCAGTACTTC. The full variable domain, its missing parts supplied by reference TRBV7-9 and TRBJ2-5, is DTGVSQNPRHKITKRGQNVTFRCDPISEHNRLYWYRQTLGQGPEFLTYFQNEAQLEKSRLLSDRFSAERPKGSFSTLEIQRTEQGDSAMYLCASSLESGETQYFGPGTRLLVL.

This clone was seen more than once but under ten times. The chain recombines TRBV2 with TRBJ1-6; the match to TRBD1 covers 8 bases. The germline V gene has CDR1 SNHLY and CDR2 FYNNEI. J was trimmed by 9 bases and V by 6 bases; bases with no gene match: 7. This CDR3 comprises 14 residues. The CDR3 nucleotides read TGTGCCAGCAGAGCGGACAGGGCAGGTTCACCCCTCCACTTT. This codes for CASRADRAGSPLHF.

The CDR3 DNA reads TGTGCCAGCAGCCTCACCGGGACAGGGGCCTACGAGCAGTACTTC. This sequence encodes CASSLTGTGAYEQYF. The chain has TRBV14 and TRBJ2-7; 10 positions agree with TRBD1. Germline CDR1 is SGHDN and CDR2 is FVKESK. The V segment lost 4 bases and the J segment 2 bases; nucleotides outside the gene matches: 5. The CDR3 spans 15 residues.

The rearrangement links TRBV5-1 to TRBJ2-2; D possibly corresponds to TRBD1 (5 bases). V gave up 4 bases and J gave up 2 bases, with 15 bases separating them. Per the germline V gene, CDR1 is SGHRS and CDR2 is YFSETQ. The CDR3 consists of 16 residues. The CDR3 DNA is TGCGCCAGCAGCCAGCTCGGACAAGAAAACACCGGGGAGCTGTTTTTT. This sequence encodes CASSQLGQENTGELFF. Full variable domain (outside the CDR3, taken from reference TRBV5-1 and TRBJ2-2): KAGVTQTPRYLIKTRGQQVTLSCSPISGHRSVSWYQQTPGQGLQFLFEYFSETQRNKGNFPGRFSGRQFSNSRSEMNVSTLELGDSALYLCASSQLGQENTGELFFGEGSRLTVL.